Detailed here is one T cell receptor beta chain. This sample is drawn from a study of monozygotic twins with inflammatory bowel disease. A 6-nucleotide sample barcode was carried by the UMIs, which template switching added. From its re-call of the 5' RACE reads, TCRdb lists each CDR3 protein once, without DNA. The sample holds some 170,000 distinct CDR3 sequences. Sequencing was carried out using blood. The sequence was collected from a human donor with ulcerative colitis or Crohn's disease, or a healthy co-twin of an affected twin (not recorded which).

The chain's CDR3 is CASREVGETQYF. The chain joins TRBV11-2 to TRBJ2-5; TCRdb proposes TRBD2, but this gene call is untestable without DNA. Germline-derived CDR1 and CDR2 are SGHAT and FQNNGV. The CDR3 totals 12 residues. The full variable domain, its missing parts supplied by reference TRBV11-2 and TRBJ2-5, is EAGVAQSPRYKIIEKRQSVAFWCNPISGHATLYWYQQILGQGPKLLIQFQNNGVVDDSQLPKDRFSAERLKGVDSTLKIQPAKLEDSAVYLCASREVGETQYFGPGTRLLVL.